The clone carrying this TCR beta chain showed up just once. The antigen remains undetermined. Data came from immunoSEQ multiplex PCR; TCRdb stores just in-frame clones and leaves some out. The sample consists of 95,000 to 150,000 clones, 80% to 90% of them appearing once. Patients with chemo-refractory metastatic non-small-cell lung cancer received focal radiation plus CTLA-4 blockade with ipilimumab. This CDR3 contains 12 residues. Between the trimmed V and J ends, which lost 9 bases and 10 bases, there was a span of 18 bases. Germline CDR1 MNHNY, CDR2 SVGAGI (reference sequence). The sample originates from a study of radiotherapy plus CTLA-4 blockade in lung cancer. Study details: Objective responses were observed in around 17% of patients, and disease control was achieved by around 31%.

General study points: With interferon-beta, early dynamics of blood T cell clones were reported to best predict response. The study found tumor-derived TCR clones expanded in blood after radiotherapy plus ipilimumab.

The chain has TRBV6-6 and TRBJ1-2; D is unclear. The material sequenced was peripheral blood, taken from a patient treated with radiotherapy plus ipilimumab. The source of this sequence is a human donor with non-small cell lung cancer that progressed on radiotherapy plus ipilimumab. CDR3 nucleotide sequence: TGTGCCAGTACCATCGGGGATAAGTCCTACACCTTC. Residues: CASTIGDKSYTF.